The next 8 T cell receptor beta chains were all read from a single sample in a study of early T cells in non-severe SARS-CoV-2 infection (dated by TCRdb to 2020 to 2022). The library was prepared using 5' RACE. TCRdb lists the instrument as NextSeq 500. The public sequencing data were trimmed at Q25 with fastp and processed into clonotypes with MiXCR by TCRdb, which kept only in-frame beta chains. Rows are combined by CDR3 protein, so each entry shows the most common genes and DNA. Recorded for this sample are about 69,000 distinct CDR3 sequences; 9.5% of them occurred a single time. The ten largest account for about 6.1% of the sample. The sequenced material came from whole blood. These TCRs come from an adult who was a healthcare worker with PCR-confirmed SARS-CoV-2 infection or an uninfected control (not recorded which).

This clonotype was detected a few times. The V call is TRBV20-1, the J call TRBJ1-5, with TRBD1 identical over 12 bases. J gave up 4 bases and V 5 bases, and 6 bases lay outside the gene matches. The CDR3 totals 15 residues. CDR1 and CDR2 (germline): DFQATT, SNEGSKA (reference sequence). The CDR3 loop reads CSAGGQGARNQPQHF. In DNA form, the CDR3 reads TGCAGTGCTGGGGGACAGGGGGCGCGAAATCAGCCCCAGCATTTT.

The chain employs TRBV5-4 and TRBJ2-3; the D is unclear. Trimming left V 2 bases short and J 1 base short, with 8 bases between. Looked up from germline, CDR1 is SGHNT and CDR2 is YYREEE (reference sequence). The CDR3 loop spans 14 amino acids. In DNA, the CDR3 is TGTGCCAGCAGCTTTGGTCTTCGCACAGATACGCAGTATTTT. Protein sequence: CASSFGLRTDTQYF. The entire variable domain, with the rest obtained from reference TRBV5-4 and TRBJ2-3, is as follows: ETGVTQSPTHLIKTRGQQVTLRCSSQSGHNTVSWYQQALGQGPQFIFQYYREEENGRGNFPPRFSGLQFPNYSSELNVNALELDDSALYLCASSFGLRTDTQYFGPGTRLTVL.

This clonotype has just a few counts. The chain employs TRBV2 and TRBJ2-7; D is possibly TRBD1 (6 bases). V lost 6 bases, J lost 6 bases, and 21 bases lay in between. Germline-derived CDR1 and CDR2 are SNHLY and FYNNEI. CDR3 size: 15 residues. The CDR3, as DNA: TGTGCCAGCAGGCCAGCTGGGACCCGAGGGGGCGAGCAGTACTTC. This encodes CASRPAGTRGGEQYF.

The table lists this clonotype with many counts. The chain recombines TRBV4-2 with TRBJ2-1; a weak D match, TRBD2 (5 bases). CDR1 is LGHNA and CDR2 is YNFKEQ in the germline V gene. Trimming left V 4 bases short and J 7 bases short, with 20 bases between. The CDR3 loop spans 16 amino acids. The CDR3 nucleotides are TGTGCCAGCAGCCGCCCGGAGGCCACCCCGGGGAATGAGCAGTTCTTC. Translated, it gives CASSRPEATPGNEQFF.

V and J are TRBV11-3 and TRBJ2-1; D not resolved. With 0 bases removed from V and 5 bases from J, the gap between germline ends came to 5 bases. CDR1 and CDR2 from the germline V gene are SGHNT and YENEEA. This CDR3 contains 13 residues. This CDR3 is CASSLEGNNEQFF. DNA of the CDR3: TGTGCCAGCAGCTTAGAGGGGAACAATGAGCAGTTCTTC.

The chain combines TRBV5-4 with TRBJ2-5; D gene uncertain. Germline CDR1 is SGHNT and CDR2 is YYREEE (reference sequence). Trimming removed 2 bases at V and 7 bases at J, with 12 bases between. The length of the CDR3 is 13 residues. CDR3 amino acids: CASSFLKGWTQYF. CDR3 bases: TGTGCCAGCAGCTTTTTAAAGGGTTGGACCCAGTACTTC.

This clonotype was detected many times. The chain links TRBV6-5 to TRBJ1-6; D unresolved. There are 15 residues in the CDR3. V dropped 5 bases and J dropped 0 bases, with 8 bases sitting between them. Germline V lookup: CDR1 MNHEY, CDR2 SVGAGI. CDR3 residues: CASSKRSSYNSPLHF. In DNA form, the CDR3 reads TGTGCCAGCAGTAAACGGAGCTCCTATAATTCACCCCTCCACTTT.

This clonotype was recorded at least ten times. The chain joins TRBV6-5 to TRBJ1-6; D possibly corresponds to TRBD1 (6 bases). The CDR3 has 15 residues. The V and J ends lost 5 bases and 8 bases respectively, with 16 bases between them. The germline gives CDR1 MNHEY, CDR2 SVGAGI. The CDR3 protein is CASSKTQDSDSPLHF. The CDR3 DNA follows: TGTGCCAGCAGTAAAACCCAGGACAGTGATTCACCCCTCCACTTT.